The rows below give T cell receptor beta chains drawn from one sample of a study of cytomegalovirus exposure and HLA in healthy donors. Profiled with immunoSEQ multiplex PCR; TCRdb holds only in-frame clones, not every one. Of approximately 72,000 clones listed, approximately 94% are singletons. Sequenced material: PBMCs. These receptors originate from a woman between 18 and 29 years old in good health and CMV-seronegative. CDR3s include the opening cysteine and the closing phenylalanine or tryptophan. D genes are given only for firm matches. Clone size is not always given. Where it is, it says once, few, many or a class for expanded clones.

v_gene	j_gene	abundance	d_gene	CDR3nt	CDR3aa
TRBV6-4	TRBJ1-5	.	TRBD1	TGTGCCAGCAGTGACTTTGTAGGGGGCGGCAATCAGCCCCAGCATTTT	CASSDFVGGGNQPQHF
TRBV28	TRBJ1-5	.	TRBD1	TGTGCCAGCAGTTTTACGCACAGGGGTCAGCCCCAGCATTTT	CASSFTHRGQPQHF
TRBV7-9	TRBJ1-1	.	TRBD1	TGTGCCACCATCAATGGGGGGACAGGGGTAATTGAGATGAACACTGAAGCTTTCTTT	CATINGGTGVIEMNTEAFF
TRBV9	TRBJ2-1	.	TRBD2	TGTGCCAGCAGCGATCTTGACGGGGGGTACTCCTACAATGAGCAGTTCTTC	CASSDLDGGYSYNEQFF
TRBV28	TRBJ1-5	.	TRBD1	TGTGCCAGCAGTCGCCGACAGGGGGGCAATCAGCCCCAGCATTTT	CASSRRQGGNQPQHF
TRBV6-5	TRBJ1-2	.	TRBD1	TGTGCCAGCAGGACAGGGAAGGGCTATGGCTACACCTTC	CASRTGKGYGYTF
TRBV5-1	TRBJ1-4	.	.	TGCGCCAGCAGCTTGGACAGGGAGGGCGACAAACTGTTTTTT	CASSLDREGDKLFF
TRBV4-3	TRBJ2-1	.	.	TGCGCCAGCAGCCGATCGGGGGGCCCCTACAATGAGCAGTTCTTC	CASSRSGGPYNEQFF
TRBV6-5	TRBJ2-3	.	.	TGTGCCAGCAGACGGGGACTCAACACAGATACGCAGTATTTT	CASRRGLNTDTQYF
TRBV6-1	TRBJ2-7	once	TRBD1	TGTGCCAGCAGTGAAGCAGGGACAGGCGTTTACGAGCAGTACTTC	CASSEAGTGVYEQYF
TRBV6-5	TRBJ2-6	.	.	TGTGCCAGCAGCCCTATCTGGAGCGGGGCCAACGTCCTGACTTTC	CASSPIWSGANVLTF
TRBV4-2	TRBJ1-5	once	.	TGTGCCAGCAGCCAAGATCTTACAGTGGATAGCAATCAGCCCCAGCATTTT	CASSQDLTVDSNQPQHF
TRBV2	TRBJ1-2	.	.	TGTGCCAGCATGGGGATAGGGGCGCGCTATGGCTACACCTTC	CASMGIGARYGYTF
TRBV29-1	TRBJ2-7	once	.	TGCAGCGCCGCCCCGAACAGTGATTCCTACGAGCAGTACTTC	CSAAPNSDSYEQYF
TRBV5-4	TRBJ2-3	.	TRBD2	TGTGCCAGCAGCCCTTCTGCGGGGGGGCTAGCAGATACGCAGTATTTT	CASSPSAGGLADTQYF
TRBV5-5	TRBJ2-7	.	TRBD1	TGTGCCAGCAGCTCGCGACCAGACAGGGACCACGAGCAGTACTTC	CASSSRPDRDHEQYF
TRBV27	TRBJ2-7	.	.	TGTGCCAGCAGTTTAAGCGGCGGGGAAGTATCTCTCGAGCAGTACTTC	CASSLSGGEVSLEQYF
TRBV28	TRBJ1-6	.	.	TGTGCCAGCACGCCGGGACAATCCTCACCCCTCCACTTT	CASTPGQSSPLHF
TRBV4-3	TRBJ2-3	.	.	TGCGCCAGCAGCCAAGTGCCGAACAGCTTCGTAGATACGCAGTATTTT	CASSQVPNSFVDTQYF
TRBV7-8	TRBJ2-7	.	.	TGTGCCAGCAGCTGGGTCGGGGGCGAGCAGTACTTC	CASSWVGGEQYF
TRBV11-2	TRBJ2-1	.	TRBD2	TGTGCCAGCAGCATGGGACTAGCGGGGGCCTACGGCAATGAGCAGTTCTTC	CASSMGLAGAYGNEQFF
TRBV19	TRBJ1-5	.	.	TGTGCCAGTAGTATAAGGCTGGGCCATCAGCCCCAGCATTTT	CASSIRLGHQPQHF
TRBV6-1	TRBJ1-1	.	.	TGTGCCAGCAGTGAATGGGGTGGAGAGGGCGAAGCTTTCTTT	CASSEWGGEGEAFF
TRBV18	TRBJ2-7	.	.	TGTGCCAGCTCACCCAGGACAGAGACCTATACCTACGAGCAGTACTTC	CASSPRTETYTYEQYF
TRBV7-6	TRBJ2-1	.	.	TGTGCCAGCAGTCCAAACTCAGGGGAAAACTACAATGAGCAGTTCTTC	CASSPNSGENYNEQFF
TRBV18	TRBJ1-1	.	.	TGTGCCAGCTCACCCGCCGGGATGGGCACTGAAGCTTTCTTT	CASSPAGMGTEAFF
TRBV6-1	TRBJ2-2	.	.	TGTGCCAGCAGACAGGGATATTCGAACACCGGGGAGCTGTTTTTT	CASRQGYSNTGELFF
TRBV7-3	TRBJ1-1	.	TRBD1	TGTGCCAGCAGCTTAGGACAGGCGACTGAAGCTTTCTTT	CASSLGQATEAFF
TRBV5-4	TRBJ2-1	.	TRBD1	TGTGCCAGCAGCAGGGGACAGGCATACAATGAGCAGTTCTTC	CASSRGQAYNEQFF
TRBV18	TRBJ1-6	.	.	TGTGCCAGCTCACGAGATAGAAATTCACCCCTCCACTTT	CASSRDRNSPLHF
TRBV5-1	TRBJ1-1	.	.	TGCGCCAGCAGCCTACGGGACATTGGGACTGAAGCTTTCTTT	CASSLRDIGTEAFF
TRBV7-3	TRBJ1-5	.	.	TGTGCCAGCAGCTTAATTCGAGGAGTGCAGCCCCAGCATTTT	CASSLIRGVQPQHF
TRBV9	TRBJ2-5	.	TRBD2	TGTGCCAGCAGCGTCTTAGCGGGGGGTGGACGTGAGACCCAGTACTTC	CASSVLAGGGRETQYF
TRBV5-6	TRBJ1-2	once	TRBD1	TGTGCCAGCAGCTTCTGGGACAGGCGCGGCTACACCTTC	CASSFWDRRGYTF
TRBV7-6	TRBJ2-5	.	.	TGTGCCAGCAGCTACAGACAACGGGACATCCAAGAGACCCAGTACTTC	CASSYRQRDIQETQYF
TRBV7-9	TRBJ1-1	.	TRBD1	TGTGCCAGCAGCCCCCAGGGGGGCCAGACTGAAGCTTTCTTT	CASSPQGGQTEAFF
TRBV28	TRBJ1-5	.	TRBD1	TGTGCCAGCAACAGGGGGAATCAGCCCCAGCATTTT	CASNRGNQPQHF
TRBV7-3	TRBJ2-3	.	.	TGTGCCAGCAGCCGGACAGAGCTCACAGATACGCAGTATTTT	CASSRTELTDTQYF
TRBV28	TRBJ2-7	.	TRBD2	TGTGCCAGCAGTTCCGGGGGGTATGACTCCTACGAGCAGTACTTC	CASSSGGYDSYEQYF
TRBV9	TRBJ1-2	.	TRBD1	TGTGCCAGCAGCGAGGGGGACAGGGCGCGTGGCTACACCTTC	CASSEGDRARGYTF
TRBV27	TRBJ1-2	.	.	TGTGCCAGCAGTTTCGCTGGGGCCTATGGCTACACCTTC	CASSFAGAYGYTF
TRBV5-5	TRBJ2-7	.	.	TGTGCCAGCAGCTTGAGTGTGTCGGAGAGCTCCTACGAGCAGTACTTC	CASSLSVSESSYEQYF
TRBV15	TRBJ2-6	.	TRBD2	TGTGCCACCAGCAGAGATGGGGGGGGGTCTGGGGCCAACGTCCTGACTTTC	CATSRDGGGSGANVLTF
TRBV4-1	TRBJ2-7	.	TRBD2	TGCGCCAGCAGCCAAGTCGGCGGGGGCTCCTACGAGCAGTACTTC	CASSQVGGGSYEQYF
TRBV7-6	TRBJ2-7	once	.	TGTGCCAGCAGCTTAGAGGGAGGATACGAGCAGTACTTC	CASSLEGGYEQYF
TRBV7-2	TRBJ2-3	.	TRBD2	TGTGCCAGCAGCTTGGGACTAGCGGGGGCTCAAGATACGCAGTATTTT	CASSLGLAGAQDTQYF
TRBV7-2	TRBJ1-3	.	.	TGTGCCAGCAGCTTAGGACCGGGCTCTGGAAACACCATATATTTT	CASSLGPGSGNTIYF
TRBV6-6	TRBJ2-3	.	.	TGTGCCAGCAGTTACGGTCGGGTTTACACAGATACGCAGTATTTT	CASSYGRVYTDTQYF
TRBV6-6	TRBJ1-1	.	.	TGTGCCAGCAGTTACTCTAGGACAGCAAGCACTGAAGCTTTCTTT	CASSYSRTASTEAFF
TRBV6-5	TRBJ2-3	once	.	TGTGCCAGCAGCCTGGCCCAGCGAGATACGCAGTATTTT	CASSLAQRDTQYF
TRBV6-5	TRBJ1-4	.	TRBD1	TGTGCCAGCAGTTACTCGATGGGGACAGGGGGAAAACTGTTTTTT	CASSYSMGTGGKLFF
TRBV11-2	TRBJ1-3	.	.	TGTGCCACCCGACAGAGCATGGGGCCAACTGGAAACACCATATATTTT	CATRQSMGPTGNTIYF
TRBV18	TRBJ1-1	once	TRBD1	TGTGCCAGCTCATCGGGACAGGCCTTCATGAACACTGAAGCTTTCTTT	CASSSGQAFMNTEAFF
TRBV21-1	TRBJ2-7	once	.	TGTGCCAGCAGCAAAGGGGGCAAGGGGGCACCAGACGAGCAGTACTTC	CASSKGGKGAPDEQYF